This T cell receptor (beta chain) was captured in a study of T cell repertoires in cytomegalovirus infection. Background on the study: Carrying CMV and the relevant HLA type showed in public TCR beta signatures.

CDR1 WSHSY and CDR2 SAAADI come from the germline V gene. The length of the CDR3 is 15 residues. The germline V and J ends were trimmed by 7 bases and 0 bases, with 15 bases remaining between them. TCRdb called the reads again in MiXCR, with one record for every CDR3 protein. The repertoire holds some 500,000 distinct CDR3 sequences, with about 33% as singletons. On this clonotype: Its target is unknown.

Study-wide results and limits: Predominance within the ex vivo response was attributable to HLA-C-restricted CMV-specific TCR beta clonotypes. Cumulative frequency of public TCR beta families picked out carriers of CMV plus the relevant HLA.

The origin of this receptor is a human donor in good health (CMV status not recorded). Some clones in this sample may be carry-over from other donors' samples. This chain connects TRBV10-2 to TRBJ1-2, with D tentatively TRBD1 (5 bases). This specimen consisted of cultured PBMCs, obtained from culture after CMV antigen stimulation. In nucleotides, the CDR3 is TGCGCCAGCACGTCAGGGACGGGGGCTAACTATGGCTACACCTTC. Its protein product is CASTSGTGANYGYTF.